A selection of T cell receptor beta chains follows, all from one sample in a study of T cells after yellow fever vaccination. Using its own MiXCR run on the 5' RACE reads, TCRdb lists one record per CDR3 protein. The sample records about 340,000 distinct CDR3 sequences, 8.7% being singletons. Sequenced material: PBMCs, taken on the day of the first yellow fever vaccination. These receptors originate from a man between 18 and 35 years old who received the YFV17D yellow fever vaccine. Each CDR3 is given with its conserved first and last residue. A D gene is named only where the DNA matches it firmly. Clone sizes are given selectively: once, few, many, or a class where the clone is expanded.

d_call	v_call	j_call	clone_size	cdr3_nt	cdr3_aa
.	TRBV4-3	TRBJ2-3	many	TGCGCCAGCAGCCAGGGTAGGGACCGTCGGAGGGGAGATACGCAGTATTTT	CASSQGRDRRRGDTQYF
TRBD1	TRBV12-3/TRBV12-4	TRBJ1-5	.	TGTGCCAGCAGCCCTCAGGGGGCCCTTAGCAATCAGCCCCAGCATTTT	CASSPQGALSNQPQHF
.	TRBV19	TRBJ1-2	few	TGTGCCAGTAGTTCCGGTGGGGCAGGGAGGAACTATGGCTACACCTTC	CASSSGGAGRNYGYTF
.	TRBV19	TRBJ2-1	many	TGTGCCAGTAGTATGCGGGGTAGCTCCTACAATGAGCAGTTCTTC	CASSMRGSSYNEQFF
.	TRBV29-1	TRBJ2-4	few	TGCAGGTCCCACTGGGGGGCAGAGGAAAACATTCAGTACTTC	CRSHWGAEENIQYF
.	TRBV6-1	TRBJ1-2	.	TGTGCCAGCAGTGATACCGAGTTCTATGGCTACACCTTC	CASSDTEFYGYTF
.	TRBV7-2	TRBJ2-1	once	TGTGCCAGCAGCTTCGGACACTACAATGAGCAGTTCTTC	CASSFGHYNEQFF
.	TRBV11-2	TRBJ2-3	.	TGTGCCAGCAGCTTCCAGCGGTATACGCAGTATTTT	CASSFQRYTQYF
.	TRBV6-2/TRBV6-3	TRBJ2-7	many	TGTGCCAGCAGCGACCCGGTTTCACGGCCGTTCTCCTACGAGCAGTACTTC	CASSDPVSRPFSYEQYF
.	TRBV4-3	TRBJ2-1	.	TGCGCCAGCAGCCAAAGGTTTTTGACGACGTCCAGCTCCTACAATGAGCAGTTCTTC	CASSQRFLTTSSSYNEQFF
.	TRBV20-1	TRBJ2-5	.	TGCAGTGCTAGAGGTCTAGCAAAACAAGAGACCCAGTACTTC	CSARGLAKQETQYF
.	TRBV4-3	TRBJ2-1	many	TGCGCCAGCACCCCAGAGCGAAGCTCCTACAATGAGCAGTTCTTC	CASTPERSSYNEQFF
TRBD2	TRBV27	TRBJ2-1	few	TGTGCCAGCAGTTTATCGTTCCAGCGGGGGAGTGAGCAGTTCTTC	CASSLSFQRGSEQFF
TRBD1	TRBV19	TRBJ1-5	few	TGTGCCAGTAGTAAGGGACAGCTTGTCGATCAGCCCCAGCATTTT	CASSKGQLVDQPQHF
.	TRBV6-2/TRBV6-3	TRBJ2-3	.	TGTGCCAGCAGTTACATCGCGGGGGCTATGAGCACAGATACGCAGTATTTT	CASSYIAGAMSTDTQYF
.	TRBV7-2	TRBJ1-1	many	TGTGCCAGCAGCGGGGGGGGGATTTATGGGACTGAAGCTTTCTTT	CASSGGGIYGTEAFF
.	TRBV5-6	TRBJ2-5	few	TGTGCCAGCAGCTTGATTCACGAGGGGGGATTCCAAGAGACCCAGTACTTC	CASSLIHEGGFQETQYF
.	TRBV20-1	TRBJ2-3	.	TGCAGTGCTAGAGATCCCCCTATCGGGGAGACGCAGTATTTT	CSARDPPIGETQYF
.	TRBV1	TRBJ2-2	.	TGCACCAGCAGCCACACCAGCGGAGCGAACACCGGGGAGCTGTTTTTT	CTSSHTSGANTGELFF
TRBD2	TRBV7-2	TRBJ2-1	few	TGTGCCAGCAGCGCGGGGGGGCGGAACAATGAGCAGTTCTTC	CASSAGGRNNEQFF
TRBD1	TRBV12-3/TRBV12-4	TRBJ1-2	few	TGTGCCAGCACCCCGGACAGGCCGAACTATGGCTACACCTTC	CASTPDRPNYGYTF
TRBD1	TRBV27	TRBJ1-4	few	TGTGCCAGCAGTACCAGGGGGCTCACTAATGAAAAACTGTTTTTT	CASSTRGLTNEKLFF
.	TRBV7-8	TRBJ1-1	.	TGTGCCAGCAGCTTAGTATGGACCACTGAAGCTTTCTTT	CASSLVWTTEAFF
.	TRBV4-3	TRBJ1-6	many	TGCGCCAGCAGCCAAGATCTAGGTTCACCCCTCCACTTT	CASSQDLGSPLHF
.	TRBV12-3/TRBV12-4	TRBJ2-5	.	TGTGCCAGCAGTTTTGGGCACGAGACCCAGTACTTC	CASSFGHETQYF
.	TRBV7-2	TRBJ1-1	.	TGTGCCAGCAGCTTTTTTGGTGAAGCTTTCTTT	CASSFFGEAFF
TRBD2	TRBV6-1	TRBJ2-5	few	TGTGCCAGCAGTGATACACGGGAGGGGAAAAAGACCCAGTACTTC	CASSDTREGKKTQYF
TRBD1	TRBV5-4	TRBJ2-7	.	TGTGCCAGCAGCTTGCCGGGACAGGGGACGGGCGAGCAGTACTTC	CASSLPGQGTGEQYF